Listed here are 25 T cell receptor beta chains from one sample, sequenced in a study of T cells expressing NK-cell markers (dated by TCRdb to the early 2020s). The receptor library was made with 5' RACE. These reads were obtained on an Illumina HiSeq 2000. TCRdb reprocessed the reads, and each CDR3 protein sequence is entered once, without DNA. This specimen's table enumerates about 550,000 distinct CDR3 sequences. The biggest ten clones account for about 3.6% of the sample. What was sequenced was blood T cells: a sorted CD56 or NKG2C T cell subset, CD4+ or CD8+ T cells, or bulk PBMC T cells (not recorded which). The receptor source for this set is a man aged 18 to 29 in good health. Donor details come from another sample of the same person, matched by shared clones.

The V call is TRBV12-3 or TRBV12-4, the J call TRBJ1-6; TCRdb indicates TRBD1, and absent DNA this call remains unverified. This CDR3 comprises 14 residues. The CDR3 is CASTDRGPNSPLHF.

The rearrangement joins TRBV7-2 to TRBJ2-1; as DNA is missing, the TRBD2 call by TCRdb cannot be tested. This CDR3 is 17 amino acids long. Per germline, CDR1 SGHTA and CDR2 FQGNSA. The CDR3 sequence: CASSSRSTGGLYNEQFF.

The chain is built from TRBV6-1 and TRBJ2-3; TCRdb designates TRBD2, a call that cannot be tested without DNA. The CDR3 is 14 amino acids. Germline CDR1 MNHNS, CDR2 SASEGT. Here the CDR3 reads CASNPGLAGDTQYF.

V and J are TRBV20-1 and TRBJ2-3; TCRdb indicates TRBD2, and absent DNA this call remains unverified. The germline V gene has CDR1 DFQATT and CDR2 SNEGSKA (reference sequence). The CDR3 has 14 amino acids. The CDR3 region is CSAPDPRGTDTQYF.

The V and J genes are TRBV29-1 and TRBJ2-5; there is no DNA to check the TCRdb D call of TRBD1. The CDR3 has 13 residues. Germline-derived CDR1 and CDR2 are SQVTM and ANQGSEA. The CDR3 loop is CSVGRQVRETQYF.

This CDR3 reads CASSLAGVGTRGPNYGYTF. The chain has TRBV5-1 and TRBJ1-2; with no DNA, the TCRdb D assignment of TRBD1 cannot be verified. The V gene's germline CDR1 is SGHRS and CDR2 YFSETQ. The CDR3 runs to 19 residues.

V gene TRBV9 combines with J gene TRBJ1-3; as DNA is missing, the TRBD1 call by TCRdb cannot be tested. There are 17 residues in the CDR3. Germline V gene data show CDR1 as SGDLS and CDR2 as YYNGEE. The CDR3 loop is CASSPAVGGQGKNTIYF.

The chain couples TRBV27 to TRBJ1-2; TCRdb selects TRBD1, and the lack of DNA leaves this call unchecked. The germline V gene encodes CDR1 MNHEY and CDR2 SMNVEV (reference sequence). The CDR3 loop spans 14 amino acids. The CDR3 region is CASSSGGTVYGYTF.

V usage is TRBV12-3 or TRBV12-4 and J usage is TRBJ1-2. CDR3 length equals 17 residues. The CDR3 sequence is CASSQVTGPATNYGYTF.

The rearrangement links TRBV12-3 or TRBV12-4 to TRBJ2-2; the TRBD2 assignment by TCRdb is unverifiable without DNA. This CDR3 comprises 19 residues. Here the CDR3 reads CASSLAGLAGGKNTGELFF.

The chain employs TRBV7-8 and TRBJ2-1; TCRdb proposes TRBD2, but this gene call is untestable without DNA. This CDR3 has 14 amino acids. Germline V lookup: CDR1 SGHVS, CDR2 FQNEAQ. The CDR3 spells CASSLLAGVLQQFF. Using reference TRBV7-8 and TRBJ2-1 for the parts outside the CDR3, the full variable domain is GAGVSQSPRYKVAKRGQDVALRCDPISGHVSLFWYQQALGQGPEFLTYFQNEAQLDKSGLPSDRFFAERPEGSVSTLKIQRTQQEDSAVYLCASSLLAGVLQQFFGPGTRLTVL.

The CDR3 here is CASSQAPTGGIYNEQFF. The chain employs TRBV4-3 and TRBJ2-1; TCRdb returns TRBD1, unconfirmable since there is no DNA. The CDR3 runs to 17 residues. In germline, CDR1 is LGHNA, CDR2 YSLEER.

The chain links TRBV12-3 or TRBV12-4 to TRBJ2-4; no DNA is available, so the TRBD2 call from TCRdb remains unchecked. The CDR3 length is 16 residues. CDR3 protein: CASTVGQPLGKNIQYF.

The chain combines TRBV12-3 or TRBV12-4 with TRBJ1-2; no DNA is available, so the TRBD1 call from TCRdb remains unchecked. This CDR3 has 15 residues. The CDR3 sequence: CASSIPRTGGYGYTF.

The rearrangement uses TRBV5-1 and TRBJ2-1; no DNA is available, so the TRBD1 call from TCRdb remains unchecked. CDR1 and CDR2 (germline): SGHRS, YFSETQ. This CDR3 has 13 amino acids. CDR3: CASSFYQGYEQFF.

The V gene is TRBV20-1, the J gene TRBJ2-5; TCRdb returns TRBD1, unconfirmable since there is no DNA. Per germline, CDR1 DFQATT and CDR2 SNEGSKA (reference sequence). This CDR3 contains 15 residues. The CDR3 protein is CSARTMTGDQETQYF.

The rearrangement joins TRBV7-6 to TRBJ2-1. This CDR3 has 16 residues. The germline gives CDR1 SGHVS, CDR2 FNYEAQ. The CDR3: CASSLALAAAYNEQFF.

This sequence joins TRBV10-2 and TRBJ2-2; there is no DNA to check the TCRdb D call of TRBD2. In germline, CDR1 is WSHSY, CDR2 SAAADI. The CDR3 spans 14 residues. The CDR3 sequence is CASGIAVSTGELFF.

CDR3 loop: CASSGGQGLEAFF. The chain combines TRBV9 with TRBJ1-1; checking the TCRdb D call of TRBD1 is not possible without DNA. Germline CDR1 reads SGDLS; CDR2 reads YYNGEE. This CDR3 comprises 13 residues.

V usage is TRBV11-2 and J usage is TRBJ2-1; TCRdb lists TRBD1, though no DNA is available to test this call. The germline V gene has CDR1 SGHAT and CDR2 FQNNGV. The CDR3 sequence is 15 residues long. CDR3 amino acids: CASSPGTVLSNEQFF.

The J gene is TRBJ1-2, the V gene TRBV29-1; TCRdb's assignment of TRBD1 cannot be checked, as there is no DNA. CDR1 and CDR2 (germline): SQVTM, ANQGSEA. The CDR3 has 12 residues. The CDR3: CSVTGDYYGYTF.

The V and J genes are TRBV12-3 or TRBV12-4 and TRBJ1-5; TCRdb reports TRBD1, a call that lacks DNA to check it against. The CDR3 is made up of 17 amino acids. The CDR3 here is CASSFSVRDRGRQPQHF.

The V and J genes are TRBV6-2 or TRBV6-3 and TRBJ2-7. This CDR3 spans 13 amino acids. CDR1 is MNHEY, CDR2 SVGEGT, per germline. The CDR3 reads CASINGGSYEQYF.

CDR3 residues: CASSQHLRGVYGYTF. V usage is TRBV6-2 or TRBV6-3 and J usage is TRBJ1-2; there is no DNA to check the TCRdb D call of TRBD1. Germline assignment: CDR1 MNHEY and CDR2 SVGEGT. The CDR3 consists of 15 residues.

The chain couples TRBV25-1 to TRBJ2-5; TCRdb reports TRBD2, a call that lacks DNA to check it against. Germline V CDR1 and CDR2: MGHDK, SYGVNS. The CDR3 length is 15 residues. CDR3: CASSETRPIQETQYF.